The clone carrying this T cell receptor (beta chain) was seen more than once but under ten times. The antigen is undetermined. It was healthy bone marrow donors who served as donors. At the time of sampling, donors were nominally healthy, though unrecorded immune exposures were likely. This record comes from a study of cytomegalovirus exposure and HLA in healthy donors. Study-level points and caveats: Indistinguishable V segments, including TRBV6-2 and TRBV6-3, were excluded. Later work associated 17,000 or so TCR beta sequences with HLA alleles at 0.05 false discovery rate.

With V trimmed by 4 bases and J by 2 bases, 6 bases remained unmatched. The CDR3 is 14 amino acids. Germline V gene sequence: CDR1 GTSNPN, CDR2 SVGIG (reference sequence). 60 Vbeta and 13 Jbeta primers were used in PCR. Repertoires were generated with immunoSEQ multiplex PCR, while TCRdb's copy carries only in-frame clones and drops some. The data contain 200,000 to 300,000 clones, 84% of them singletons. The sequenced sample was PBMCs. V usage is TRBV30 and J usage is TRBJ1-2; 8 bases align to TRBD1. The sequence was collected from a woman in her forties in good health and CMV-seropositive. In nucleotides, the CDR3 is TGTGCCTGGACGCCCAGGGGGCTCAACTATGGCTACACCTTC. This translates into CAWTPRGLNYGYTF.